Shown below are 24 T cell receptor beta chains from a single sample sequenced in a study of blood T cells in healthy people across ages. A second PCR of 7 to 11 cycles used a sample-barcoded 5' primer and a J-beta primer mix. TCRdb called the 5' RACE reads again in MiXCR, with one record for every CDR3 protein. The sample shows more than 600,000 distinct CDR3 sequences, approximately 25% of them seen only once. A further study also used this sample, focusing on T cells of mothers and their children.

Input material: blood. The receptor set was obtained from a boy aged 10-17 years in good health.

The chain has TRBV4-1 and TRBJ1-4; D not certain. In germline, CDR1 is MGHRA, CDR2 YSYEKL. V shed 2 bases and J shed 0 bases, with 10 bases lying between them. This CDR3 has 16 amino acids. CDR3 loop: CASSQTRLATNEKLFF. CDR3 DNA: TGCGCCAGCAGCCAAACGAGACTTGCAACTAATGAAAAACTGTTTTTT.

This clonotype was recorded at least ten times. The junction differs from germline at one of its ends, possibly a read error. The chain recombines TRBV7-2 with TRBJ2-7; TRBD1 matches at 10 bases. The CDR3 spans 14 residues. Germline V gene sequence: CDR1 SGHTA, CDR2 FQGNSA. CDR3 amino acids: CASSRDRGPYEQYF. Written as DNA, the CDR3 is TGCGCCAGCAGCCGGGACAGGGGCCCTTACGAGCAGTACTTC.

A note on this clonotype: A read error may produce the germline difference seen at one junction end. This chain uses TRBV10-3 with TRBJ1-1; TRBD1 agrees at 7 bases. Germline CDR1 reads ENHRY; CDR2 reads SYGVKD. The CDR3 contains 16 residues. The CDR3 here is CASSEPARQGNTEAFF. CDR3 sequence (DNA): TGTGCCAGCAGTGAACCGGCCCGACAGGGAAACACTGAAGCTTTCTTT.

This clonotype showed up just a few times. The CDR3: CASTPAGQSTDTQYF. CDR3 DNA sequence: TGTGCCAGCACCCCAGCGGGACAAAGCACAGATACGCAGTATTTT. The chain has TRBV7-9 and TRBJ2-3; weak D call: TRBD2 (7 bases). Per germline, CDR1 SEHNR and CDR2 FQNEAQ (reference sequence). With 7 bases removed from V and 0 bases from J, the gap between germline ends came to 14 bases. The CDR3 totals 15 residues.

The V and J genes are TRBV28 and TRBJ2-6, with D perhaps matching TRBD2 (5 bases). V lost 5 bases, J lost 0 bases, and 17 bases lay in between. This CDR3 comprises 18 residues. CDR1 is MDHEN, CDR2 SYDVKM, per germline. CDR3 DNA sequence: TGTGCCAGCAGTCAATCCAGAGGGCAGACCTCTGGGGCCAACGTCCTGACTTTC. It is translated as CASSQSRGQTSGANVLTF.

The chain links TRBV19 to TRBJ1-5; 7 bases match TRBD1. Looked up from germline, CDR1 is LNHDA and CDR2 is SQIVND (reference sequence). The CDR3 has 15 amino acids. V lost 3 bases, J lost 4 bases, and 6 bases stayed unmatched. CDR3 bases: TGTGCCAGTAGTATTCAGGAACAGGGGAATCAGCCCCAGCATTTT. This gives the protein CASSIQEQGNQPQHF.

This clonotype was seen a handful of times. V and J are TRBV7-9 and TRBJ2-1; D is undetermined. Trimming removed 6 bases at V and 0 bases at J, with 12 bases between. Germline loops: CDR1 SEHNR, CDR2 FQNEAQ (reference sequence). CDR3 length: 15 amino acids. CDR3 sequence (DNA): TGTGCCAGCAGTTTACCTACGAGCTCCTACAATGAGCAGTTCTTC. It yields the protein CASSLPTSSYNEQFF.

The chain joins TRBV28 to TRBJ1-4, with D perhaps TRBD1 (5 bases). V was shortened by 2 bases and J by 11 bases, with 15 bases between the two germline ends. The germline gives CDR1 MDHEN, CDR2 SYDVKM. The CDR3 has 14 amino acids. The CDR3 loop reads CASSLRQGSWKLFF. The DNA for the CDR3 is TGTGCCAGCAGTTTAAGGCAGGGAAGTTGGAAACTGTTTTTT.

This chain joins TRBV6-2 or TRBV6-3 and TRBJ2-5; TRBD1 aligns across 7 bases. V lost 2 bases to trimming and J lost 2 bases; unmatched junction nucleotides: 2. The CDR3 totals 14 residues. Germline CDR1 is MNHEY and CDR2 is SVGEGT. This CDR3 reads CASSYPDRQETQYF. The CDR3 DNA is TGTGCCAGCAGTTACCCGGACAGGCAAGAGACCCAGTACTTC.

This clonotype has more than one count but fewer than ten. The junction and the germline gene differ at one end; a read error may be behind it. This sequence joins TRBV12-5 and TRBJ2-5; D might be TRBD1 (6 bases). This CDR3 comprises 14 residues. Germline V gives CDR1 LGHNT, CDR2 FRNRAP. CDR3 amino acids: CASGLDSHQETQYF. DNA of the CDR3: TGTGCTAGTGGCTTGGACAGCCACCAAGAGACCCAGTACTTC. Variable domain in full (rest from reference TRBV12-5 and TRBJ2-5): DARVTQTPRHKVTEMGQEVTMRCQPILGHNTVFWYRQTMMQGLELLAYFRNRAPLDDSGMPKDRFSAEMPDATLATLKIQPSEPRDSAVYFCASGLDSHQETQYFGPGTRLLVL.

The chain employs TRBV2 and TRBJ2-7, with 7 bases that match TRBD1. CDR3 length: 14 residues. Germline CDR1 reads SNHLY; CDR2 reads FYNNEI. The J segment lost 9 bases and the V segment lost 2 bases, leaving 10 bases of the junction unmatched. The CDR3: CASSEPPATGLQYF. The DNA for the CDR3 is TGTGCCAGCAGTGAACCGCCCGCGACAGGGCTGCAGTACTTC.

V is TRBV4-1 and J is TRBJ2-1, with 9 bases matching TRBD2. The J call may be mistaken, given a closer DNA end match to TRBJ2-7. Looked up from germline, CDR1 is MGHRA and CDR2 is YSYEKL. CDR3 length equals 16 residues. CDR3 in DNA: TGCGCCAGCAGCCCTAACCTGGTAGTAGCGGGAGAAGAGCAGTACTTC. It codes for CASSPNLVVAGEEQYF.

This clonotype showed up just a few times. This sequence joins TRBV28 and TRBJ2-3; possibly TRBD2 for D (6 bases). Germline V gene data show CDR1 as MDHEN and CDR2 as SYDVKM. There are 14 residues in the CDR3. Trimming removed 5 bases from V and 2 bases from J, with 11 bases in between. The CDR3 DNA is TGTGCCAGCAGTCGGAGGGACTTCACAGATACGCAGTATTTT. This encodes CASSRRDFTDTQYF. Drawing the rest from reference TRBV28 and TRBJ2-3, the complete variable domain is DVKVTQSSRYLVKRTGEKVFLECVQDMDHENMFWYRQDPGLGLRLIYFSYDVKMKEKGDIPEGYSVSREKKERFSLILESASTNQTSMYLCASSRRDFTDTQYFGPGTRLTVL.

The J gene is TRBJ2-1, the V gene TRBV5-1, with D perhaps assigned TRBD1 or TRBD2 (6 bases each). CDR1 and CDR2 from the germline V gene are SGHRS and YFSETQ. The CDR3 runs to 16 residues. V was pared by 1 base and J by 1 base, with 12 bases between. Here the CDR3 reads CASSLRGDLSYNEQFF. The DNA for the CDR3 is TGCGCCAGCAGCTTGAGGGGGGACTTGTCCTACAATGAGCAGTTCTTC. Filled out from reference TRBV5-1 and TRBJ2-1, the complete variable domain reads KAGVTQTPRYLIKTRGQQVTLSCSPISGHRSVSWYQQTPGQGLQFLFEYFSETQRNKGNFPGRFSGRQFSNSRSEMNVSTLELGDSALYLCASSLRGDLSYNEQFFGPGTRLTVL.

This clonotype was counted only a few times. The chain has TRBV20-1 and TRBJ2-1; D may be TRBD2 (5 bases). V lost 0 bases and J 1 base, leaving 10 bases between the germline ends. The CDR3 is 15 amino acids. Germline V gene sequence: CDR1 DFQATT, CDR2 SNEGSKA (reference sequence). The chain's CDR3 is CSAREEGVSYNEQFF. As DNA, the CDR3 is TGCAGTGCTAGAGAAGAGGGAGTTTCCTACAATGAGCAGTTCTTC.

This clonotype was counted between two and nine times. V and J are TRBV10-3 and TRBJ2-2, with a weak D call TRBD1 (6 bases). Germline loops: CDR1 ENHRY, CDR2 SYGVKD. The CDR3 extends over 17 amino acids. Trimming shortened V by 0 bases and J by 1 base, and 12 bases separated the two germline ends. CDR3 amino acids: CAISESEDRVNTGELFF. The CDR3 DNA is TGTGCCATCAGTGAGTCGGAGGACAGAGTGAACACCGGGGAGCTGTTTTTT.

In its sample, this clonotype was seen a few times. The chain combines TRBV7-2 with TRBJ2-5, with D perhaps TRBD2 (5 bases). The CDR3 is made up of 14 amino acids. Trimming took 1 base from V and 2 from J, leaving 8 bases between them. CDR1 and CDR2 (germline): SGHTA, FQGNSA. The CDR3 reads CASSLVGIQETQYF. In DNA, the CDR3 is TGTGCCAGCAGCTTAGTCGGGATACAAGAGACCCAGTACTTC.

The sample holds a few counts of this clonotype. The genes are TRBV7-9 and TRBJ2-1; tentatively, D is TRBD2 (7 bases). The ends were cut back, 5 bases at V and 1 base at J, with 15 bases in the middle. The CDR3 is 16 amino acids. CDR1 and CDR2 from the germline V gene are SEHNR and FQNEAQ (reference sequence). The CDR3 DNA is TGTGCCAGCAGCGAGGGGGGCGGGGGTTCCTACAATGAGCAGTTCTTC. It specifies CASSEGGGGSYNEQFF.

The chain recombines TRBV29-1 with TRBJ2-5, with 11 bases matching TRBD2. Trimming at V came to 7 bases and at J to 2 bases, leaving 6 bases not matched to a gene. CDR3 length: 14 amino acids. Germline V gene sequence: CDR1 SQVTM, CDR2 ANQGSEA. CDR3: CSALGLADQETQYF. Here the CDR3 DNA reads TGCAGCGCCCTGGGACTAGCGGATCAAGAGACCCAGTACTTC. The whole variable domain, filled in from reference TRBV29-1 and TRBJ2-5, reads SAVISQKPSRDICQRGTSLTIQCQVDSQVTMMFWYRQQPGQSLTLIATANQGSEATYESGFVIDKFPISRPNLTFSTLTVSNMSPEDSSIYLCSALGLADQETQYFGPGTRLLVL.

CDR3 bases: TGCAGCGTCCGGGACAGGGGTGAAAAACTGTTTTTT. It encodes CSVRDRGEKLFF. V usage is TRBV29-1 and J usage is TRBJ1-4, with 10 bases aligning to TRBD1. Looked up from germline, CDR1 is SQVTM and CDR2 is ANQGSEA. V gave up 6 bases and J gave up 7 bases; unmatched junction bases: 2. The CDR3 totals 12 residues.

The chain is built from TRBV3-1 and TRBJ1-4, with D maybe TRBD1 (5 bases). CDR1 is LGHDT, CDR2 YNNKEL, per germline (reference sequence). This CDR3 is built from 15 residues. The ends were cut back, 4 bases at V and 0 bases at J, with 9 bases in the middle. The CDR3 DNA reads TGTGCCAGCAGCCTTGACAGCTCAACTAATGAAAAACTGTTTTTT. It encodes CASSLDSSTNEKLFF.

A few counts support this clonotype. The chain has TRBV20-1 and TRBJ1-1; TRBD1 is a possible D gene (6 bases). CDR3 length: 14 amino acids. The germline V and J ends were trimmed by 2 bases and 3 bases, with 13 bases remaining between them. Germline-derived CDR1 and CDR2 are DFQATT and SNEGSKA (reference sequence). The chain's CDR3 is CSARPPGGHTEAFF. CDR3 bases: TGCAGTGCTAGACCACCCGGGGGGCACACTGAAGCTTTCTTT.

V and J are TRBV7-6 and TRBJ2-5; D is uncertain. This CDR3 has 13 amino acids. V was clipped by 0 bases and J by 3 bases, with 5 bases between them. Germline V gives CDR1 SGHVS, CDR2 FNYEAQ. CDR3 DNA sequence: TGTGCCAGCAGCTTAGCCCCGAAAGAGACCCAGTACTTC. It translates to CASSLAPKETQYF.

On this clonotype: A much larger clone lies a single base off, so this may be a read error. This sequence joins TRBV7-9 and TRBJ2-5, with 9 positions matching TRBD1. The V gene's germline CDR1 is SEHNR and CDR2 FQNEAQ (reference sequence). The CDR3 sequence is 13 residues long. The CDR3 spells CTSSSGTGPQQYF. CDR3 nucleotides: TGTACCAGCAGCTCGGGGACAGGGCCCCAGCAGTACTTC.